This T cell receptor (beta chain) comes out of a study of blood T cell repertoires in COVID-19. The wider study: Whether acute or convalescent, the COVID-19 samples came from the United States, Italy and Spain. From T cells, B-cell-depleted T cells, or PBMCs came the material, which was cDNA or gDNA.

Authors' methods: Reference gene primer amplification gave nucleated cell count estimates. TCRdb keeps only in-frame clones here, not all; method: immunoSEQ multiplex PCR. That table is the source of V, J and clone size, and D and trimming were worked out from the DNA. The data contain tens of thousands of clones, about 87% of them seen just once; the ten biggest clones take up about 7.8%. The germline V gene has CDR1 MNHNS and CDR2 SASEGT. This CDR3 contains 15 residues. V lost 0 bases and J 9 bases, leaving 15 bases between the germline ends. The TCR comes from an elderly man with active or convalescent COVID-19. The sequenced sample consisted of peripheral blood. The chain combines TRBV6-1 with TRBJ2-1; D possibly corresponds to TRBD1 (6 bases). CDR3 sequence reads: CASSEARQVAGEQFF. The DNA of the CDR3 is TGTGCCAGCAGTGAAGCTCGACAGGTCGCAGGTGAGCAGTTCTTC.